These 12 T cell receptor beta chains were sequenced from one sample in a study of T cells in Graves' hyperthyroidism and ophthalmopathy (dated by TCRdb to between 2018 and 2021). Receptor amplification or capture employed multiplex PCR. The instrument given in TCRdb is Illumina HiSeq 2000. Amplification of TCR beta CDR3 regions was carried out from RNA transcripts. For the first round of RT-PCR on the TCR CDR3, the HTBI primer set was used together with the Qiagen OneStep RT-PCR kit. Using fastp at Q25 and MiXCR, TCRdb reprocessed the public reads and kept productive beta chains. Records with the same CDR3 protein are collapsed into one entry carrying the most frequent genes and DNA. The sample yields about 640,000 distinct CDR3 sequences; around 21% were counted once. The ten biggest clones cover around a third of the sample. Sequenced: blood. The source of these receptors is a man aged 25-45 years with Graves' ophthalmopathy.

This clonotype was observed many times. This sequence joins TRBV2 and TRBJ2-7; 8 positions match TRBD1. CDR3 length: 15 residues. The trim removed 5 bases at V and 5 bases at J, leaving 11 bases unmatched. Germline loops: CDR1 SNHLY, CDR2 FYNNEI. CDR3 coding DNA: TGTGCCAGCAGTCACGACAGGGGAAGTTTCCACGAGCAGTACTTC. Its protein is CASSHDRGSFHEQYF. Full variable domain (outside the CDR3, taken from reference TRBV2 and TRBJ2-7): EPEVTQTPSHQVTQMGQEVILRCVPISNHLYFYWYRQILGQKVEFLVSFYNNEISEKSEIFDDQFSVERPDGSNFTLKIRSTKLEDSAMYFCASSHDRGSFHEQYFGPGTRLTVT.

This chain uses TRBV7-9 with TRBJ2-7; 7 bases map to TRBD2. The CDR3 is 15 residues long. The V and J ends lost 1 base and 2 bases, in that order; junction bases with no gene match: 5. Germline-derived CDR1 and CDR2 are SEHNR and FQNEAQ (reference sequence). The CDR3 DNA reads TGTGCCAGCAGCTTAGTGGCTAGCGGAGCCTACGAGCAGTACTTC. Translating it yields CASSLVASGAYEQYF.

This clonotype came up many times. The chain carries TRBV6-1 and TRBJ1-1; a possible D gene is TRBD1 (5 bases). The V gene's germline CDR1 is MNHNS and CDR2 SASEGT. This CDR3 has 11 amino acids. V gave up 6 bases and J gave up 8 bases, with 10 bases separating them. CDR3 sequence: CASSWGEEAFF. The CDR3 DNA follows: TGTGCCAGCAGCTGGGGGGAGGAAGCTTTCTTT.

The chain couples TRBV11-2 to TRBJ2-1; 7 bases are shared with TRBD1. The germline V gene encodes CDR1 SGHAT and CDR2 FQNNGV. The length of the CDR3 is 13 residues. After removal of 3 bases from V and 8 bases from J, the junction contained 4 bases not matched to a gene. The CDR3 reads CASSFTGEDEQFF. CDR3 bases: TGTGCCAGCAGCTTTACAGGGGAAGATGAGCAGTTCTTC.

There are many counts of this clonotype. The chain employs TRBV7-2 and TRBJ1-1; 7 bases align to TRBD1. The V segment lost 4 bases and the J segment 4 bases; nucleotides outside the gene matches: 9. The CDR3 has 15 amino acids. Germline V CDR1 and CDR2: SGHTA, FQGNSA. CDR3 in amino acids: CASSSSTGFGTEAFF. In DNA form, the CDR3 reads TGTGCCAGCAGCTCCTCGACAGGGTTTGGCACTGAAGCTTTCTTT.

This rearrangement joins TRBV20-1 to TRBJ1-1, with a tentative D call TRBD1 (6 bases). V lost 4 bases to trimming and J lost 1 base, with 13 bases between them. Germline lookup yields CDR1 DFQATT and CDR2 SNEGSKA (reference sequence). The length of the CDR3 is 14 residues. CDR3: CSAKPGQSNTEAFF. DNA of the CDR3: TGCAGTGCTAAGCCTGGACAGTCGAACACTGAAGCTTTCTTT.

The chain links TRBV9 to TRBJ2-5, with 9 bases fitting TRBD1. The CDR3 covers 15 residues. In germline, CDR1 is SGDLS, CDR2 YYNGEE. The V gene end was trimmed by 3 bases and the J gene end by 5 bases; junction bases not matched to a gene: 8. The CDR3, as DNA: TGTGCCAGCAGCGGAACAGGGGGCTTTGAGGAGACCCAGTACTTC. As protein: CASSGTGGFEETQYF.

This clonotype came up many times. The chain couples TRBV20-1 to TRBJ2-7, with 7 bases aligning to TRBD2. The V gene's germline CDR1 is DFQATT and CDR2 SNEGSKA (reference sequence). V lost 3 bases to trimming and J lost 2 bases; unmatched junction nucleotides: 4. This CDR3 comprises 13 residues. The CDR3 coding sequence is TGCAGTGCTAGGTCCCTAGCGGCCTACGAGCAGTACTTC. Translating gives CSARSLAAYEQYF.

The chain joins TRBV7-9 to TRBJ2-1; 7 nucleotides line up with TRBD2. V trimming: 5 bases; J trimming: 7 bases; junction bases outside the gene matches: 17. The CDR3 extends over 17 amino acids. Germline CDR1 SEHNR, CDR2 FQNEAQ (reference sequence). This CDR3 is CASSPPFEREATNEQFF. Here the CDR3 DNA reads TGTGCCAGCAGCCCCCCTTTTGAGCGGGAAGCTACGAATGAGCAGTTCTTC.

V gene TRBV28 combines with J gene TRBJ2-2, with 9 bases fitting TRBD1. This CDR3 comprises 20 residues. The V gene end was trimmed by 2 bases and the J gene end by 4 bases; junction bases not matched to a gene: 17. Germline loops: CDR1 MDHEN, CDR2 SYDVKM. The CDR3 here is CASSLAVWSGQGSGTGELFF. The CDR3 region has the DNA TGTGCCAGCAGTTTAGCGGTCTGGAGCGGACAGGGGTCGGGCACCGGGGAGCTGTTTTTT.

V usage is TRBV5-1 and J usage is TRBJ1-1; a possible D gene is TRBD1 (6 bases). Looked up from germline, CDR1 is SGHRS and CDR2 is YFSETQ. The V end lost 4 bases, the J end lost 0 bases, and 16 bases lay between the germline ends. The CDR3 is made up of 16 amino acids. Here the CDR3 DNA reads TGCGCCAGCAGCCCCGGGACACCCGGGGTGAACACTGAAGCTTTCTTT. Amino acid sequence: CASSPGTPGVNTEAFF.

This clonotype was counted only a few times. V usage is TRBV7-6 and J usage is TRBJ2-7; D perhaps matches TRBD2 (5 bases). The V and J ends lost 4 bases and 0 bases respectively, with 13 bases between them. Germline CDR1 is SGHVS and CDR2 is FNYEAQ. CDR3 size: 15 residues. The CDR3 nucleotides read TGTGCCAGCAGCTCAAAAGCGGAAACCTCCTACGAGCAGTACTTC. Protein sequence: CASSSKAETSYEQYF.